The present T cell receptor beta chain was sequenced within a study of CD8 T cells in Susac syndrome. Overall study results and limits: The relatively small number of individuals in the TCR sequencing and HLA analysis was acknowledged by the study.

The multiple sclerosis controls, all treatment-naive patients, had relapsing-remitting disease that was stable or active. The CDR3 is made up of 13 amino acids. CDR1 is SGHTA and CDR2 is FQGNSA in the germline V gene. Deletions cut 9 bases from V and 1 base from J, with 12 bases between. On this clonotype: No antigen is known for it.

RNA amounts of 0.5 to 1 ug underwent reverse transcription with random hexamers. Each CDR3 protein is one row after TCRdb ran MiXCR on the immunoSEQ multiplex PCR reads. The sample consists of about 120,000 distinct CDR3 sequences, approximately 94% of them appearing once. Source material: CD4+ T cells from PBMCs. The chain combines TRBV7-2 with TRBJ1-2; the D is unclear. The receptor comes from a human donor with multiple sclerosis. CDR3 sequence (DNA): TGTGCCAGTCATAGCACGAATAACTATGGCTACACCTTC. Protein: CASHSTNNYGYTF.